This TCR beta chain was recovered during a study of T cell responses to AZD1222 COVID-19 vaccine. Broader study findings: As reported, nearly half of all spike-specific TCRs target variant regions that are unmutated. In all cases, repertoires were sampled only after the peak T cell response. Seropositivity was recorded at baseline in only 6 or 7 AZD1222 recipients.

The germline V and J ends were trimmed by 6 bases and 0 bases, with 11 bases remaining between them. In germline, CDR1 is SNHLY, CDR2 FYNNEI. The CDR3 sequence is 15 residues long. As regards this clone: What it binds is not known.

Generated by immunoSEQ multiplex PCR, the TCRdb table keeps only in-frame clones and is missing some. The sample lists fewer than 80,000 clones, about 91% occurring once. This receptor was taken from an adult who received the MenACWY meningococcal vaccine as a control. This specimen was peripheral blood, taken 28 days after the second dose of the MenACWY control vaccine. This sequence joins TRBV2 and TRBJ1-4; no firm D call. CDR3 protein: CASRADYATNEKLFF. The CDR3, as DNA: TGTGCCAGCAGAGCAGATTATGCAACTAATGAAAAACTGTTTTTT.